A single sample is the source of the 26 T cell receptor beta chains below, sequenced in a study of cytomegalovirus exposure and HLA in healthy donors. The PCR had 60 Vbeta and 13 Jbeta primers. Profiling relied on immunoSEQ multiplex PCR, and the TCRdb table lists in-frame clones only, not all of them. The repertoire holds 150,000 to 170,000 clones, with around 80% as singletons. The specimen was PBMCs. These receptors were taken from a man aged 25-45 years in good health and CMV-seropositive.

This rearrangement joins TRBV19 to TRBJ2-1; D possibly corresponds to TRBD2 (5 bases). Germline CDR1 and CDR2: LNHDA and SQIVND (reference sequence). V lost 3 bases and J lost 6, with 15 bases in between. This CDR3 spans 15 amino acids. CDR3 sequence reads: CASSISLGSLNEQFF. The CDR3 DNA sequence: TGTGCCAGTAGTATTTCACTAGGTTCCCTCAATGAGCAGTTCTTC.

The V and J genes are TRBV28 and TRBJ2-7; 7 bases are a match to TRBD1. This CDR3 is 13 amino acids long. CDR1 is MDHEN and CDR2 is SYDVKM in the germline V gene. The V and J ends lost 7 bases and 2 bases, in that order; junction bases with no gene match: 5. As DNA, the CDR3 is TGTGCCAGCACCCCGACAGGGACCTACGAGCAGTACTTC. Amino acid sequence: CASTPTGTYEQYF.

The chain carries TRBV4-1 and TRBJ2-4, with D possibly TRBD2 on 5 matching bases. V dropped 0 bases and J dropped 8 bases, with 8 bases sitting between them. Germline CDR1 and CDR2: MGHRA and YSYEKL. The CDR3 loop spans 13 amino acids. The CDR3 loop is CASSQDEGYIQYF. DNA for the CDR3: TGCGCCAGCAGCCAAGATGAGGGCTACATTCAGTACTTC.

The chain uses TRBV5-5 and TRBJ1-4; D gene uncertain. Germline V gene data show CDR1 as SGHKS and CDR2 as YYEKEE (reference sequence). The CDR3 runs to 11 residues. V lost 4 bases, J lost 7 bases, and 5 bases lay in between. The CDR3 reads CASSGSEKLFF. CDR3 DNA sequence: TGTGCCAGCAGCGGGAGTGAAAAACTGTTTTTT.

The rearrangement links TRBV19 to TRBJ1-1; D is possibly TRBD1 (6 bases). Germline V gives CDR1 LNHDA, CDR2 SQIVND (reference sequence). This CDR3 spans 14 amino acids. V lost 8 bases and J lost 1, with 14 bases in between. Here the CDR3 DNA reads TGTGCCAGTGGGAGGGGGACACCGAACACTGAAGCTTTCTTT. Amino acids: CASGRGTPNTEAFF.

The CDR3 loop is CASSFPSAIGVYSNQPQHF. CDR3 in DNA: TGTGCCAGCAGTTTTCCCTCTGCCATCGGGGTATATAGCAATCAGCCCCAGCATTTT. V usage is TRBV28 and J usage is TRBJ1-5, with no clear D. Germline V CDR1 and CDR2: MDHEN, SYDVKM. The V and J ends lost 3 bases and 0 bases respectively, with 21 bases between them. The length of the CDR3 is 19 residues.

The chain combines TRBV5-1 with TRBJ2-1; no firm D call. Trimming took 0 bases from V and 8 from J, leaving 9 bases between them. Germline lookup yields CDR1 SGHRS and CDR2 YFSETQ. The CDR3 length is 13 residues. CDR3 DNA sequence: TGCGCCAGCAGCTTGGAAGTCCGCGATGAGCAGTTCTTC. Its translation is CASSLEVRDEQFF.

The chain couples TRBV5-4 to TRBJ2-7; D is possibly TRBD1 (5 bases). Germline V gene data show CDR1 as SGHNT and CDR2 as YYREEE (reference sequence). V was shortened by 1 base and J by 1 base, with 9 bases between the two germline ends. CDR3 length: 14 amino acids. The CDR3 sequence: CASSLRGGSYEQYF. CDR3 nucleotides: TGTGCCAGCAGCTTGAGGGGTGGTTCCTACGAGCAGTACTTC. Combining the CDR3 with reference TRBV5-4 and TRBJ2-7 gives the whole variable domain ETGVTQSPTHLIKTRGQQVTLRCSSQSGHNTVSWYQQALGQGPQFIFQYYREEENGRGNFPPRFSGLQFPNYSSELNVNALELDDSALYLCASSLRGGSYEQYFGPGTRLTVT.

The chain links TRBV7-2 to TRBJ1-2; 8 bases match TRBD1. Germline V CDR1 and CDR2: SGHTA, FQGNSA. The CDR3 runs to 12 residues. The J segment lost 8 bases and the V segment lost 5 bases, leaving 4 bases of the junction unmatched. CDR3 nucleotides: TGTGCCAGCAGCATGGACAGGGAGGGCTACACCTTC. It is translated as CASSMDREGYTF.

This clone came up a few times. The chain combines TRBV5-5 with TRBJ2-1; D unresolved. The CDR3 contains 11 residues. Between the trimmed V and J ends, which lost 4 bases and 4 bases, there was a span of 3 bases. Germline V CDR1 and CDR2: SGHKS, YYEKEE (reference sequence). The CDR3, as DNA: TGTGCCAGCAGCCGTTACAATGAGCAGTTCTTC. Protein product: CASSRYNEQFF.

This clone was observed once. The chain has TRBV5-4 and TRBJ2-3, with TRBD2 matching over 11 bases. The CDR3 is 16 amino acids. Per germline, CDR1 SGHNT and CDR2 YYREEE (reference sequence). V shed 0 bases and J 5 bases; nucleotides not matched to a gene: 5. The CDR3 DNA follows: TGTGCCAGCAGCTTGGTTGCCGGGACTAGCGGAGATACGCAGTATTTT. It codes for CASSLVAGTSGDTQYF.

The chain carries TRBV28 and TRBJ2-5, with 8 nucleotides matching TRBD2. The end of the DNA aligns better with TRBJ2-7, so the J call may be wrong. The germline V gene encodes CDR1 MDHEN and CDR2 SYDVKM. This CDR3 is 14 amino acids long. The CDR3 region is CASRSTGGPTEQYF. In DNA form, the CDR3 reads TGTGCCAGCAGGTCAACGGGAGGGCCGACCGAGCAGTACTTC.

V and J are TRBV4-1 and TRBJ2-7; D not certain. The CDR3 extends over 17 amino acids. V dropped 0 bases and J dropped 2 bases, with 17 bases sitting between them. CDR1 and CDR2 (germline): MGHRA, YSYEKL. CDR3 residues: CASSQELSTSYTYEQYF. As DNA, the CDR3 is TGCGCCAGCAGCCAAGAATTGTCCACATCATATACCTACGAGCAGTACTTC.

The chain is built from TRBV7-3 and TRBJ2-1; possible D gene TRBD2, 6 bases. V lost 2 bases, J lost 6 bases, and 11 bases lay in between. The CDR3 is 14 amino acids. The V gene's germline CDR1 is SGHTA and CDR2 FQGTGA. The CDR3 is CASSLGGSSNEQFF. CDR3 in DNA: TGTGCCAGCAGCTTAGGGGGGAGCTCCAATGAGCAGTTCTTC.

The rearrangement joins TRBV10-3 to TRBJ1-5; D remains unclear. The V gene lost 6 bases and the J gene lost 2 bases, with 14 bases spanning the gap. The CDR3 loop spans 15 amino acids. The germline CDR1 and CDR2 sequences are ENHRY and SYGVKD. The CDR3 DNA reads TGTGCCATCAGAGGCAGCCAAGAGGGCAATCAGCCCCAGCATTTT. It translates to CAIRGSQEGNQPQHF.

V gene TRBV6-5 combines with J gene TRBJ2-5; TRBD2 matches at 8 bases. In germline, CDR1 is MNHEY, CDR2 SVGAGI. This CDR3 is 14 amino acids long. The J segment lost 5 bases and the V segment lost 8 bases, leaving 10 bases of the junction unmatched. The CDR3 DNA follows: TGTGCCAGCTCAACGGGGGGGTTAGAGGAGACCCAGTACTTC. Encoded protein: CASSTGGLEETQYF.

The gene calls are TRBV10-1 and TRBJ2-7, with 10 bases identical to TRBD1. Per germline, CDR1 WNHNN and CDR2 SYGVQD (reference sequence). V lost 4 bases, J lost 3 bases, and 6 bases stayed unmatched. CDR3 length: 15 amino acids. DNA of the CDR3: TGCGCCAGCAGTGGATACCGGGACAGGGGCTACGAGCAGTACTTC. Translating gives CASSGYRDRGYEQYF.

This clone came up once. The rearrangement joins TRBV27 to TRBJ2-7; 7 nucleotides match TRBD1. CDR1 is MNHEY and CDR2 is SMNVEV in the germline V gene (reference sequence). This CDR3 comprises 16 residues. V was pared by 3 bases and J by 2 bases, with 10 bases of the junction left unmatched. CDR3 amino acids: CASSFAPPGTAYEQYF. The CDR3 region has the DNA TGTGCCAGCAGTTTCGCCCCACCCGGGACAGCCTACGAGCAGTACTTC.

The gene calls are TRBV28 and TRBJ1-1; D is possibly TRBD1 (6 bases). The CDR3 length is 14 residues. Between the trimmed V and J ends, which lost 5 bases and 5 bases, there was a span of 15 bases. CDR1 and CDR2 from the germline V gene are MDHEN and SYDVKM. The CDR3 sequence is CASSPLTGITEAFF. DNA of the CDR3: TGTGCCAGCAGTCCATTGACAGGTATAACTGAAGCTTTCTTT.

The CDR3: CASSNRGETQYF. For the CDR3, the DNA is TGTGCCAGCAGTAACAGGGGTGAGACCCAGTACTTC. The chain joins TRBV6-1 to TRBJ2-5; 7 nucleotides match TRBD1. The CDR3 has 12 amino acids. From germline, CDR1 is MNHNS and CDR2 SASEGT. The junction had 2 bases not matched to a gene; V was cut back by 5 bases and J by 5 bases.

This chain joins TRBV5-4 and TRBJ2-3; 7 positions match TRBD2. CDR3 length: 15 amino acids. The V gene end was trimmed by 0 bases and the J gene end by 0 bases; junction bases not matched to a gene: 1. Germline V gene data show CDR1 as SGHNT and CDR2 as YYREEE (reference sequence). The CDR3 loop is CASSLAGGSTDTQYF. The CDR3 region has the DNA TGTGCCAGCAGCTTGGCCGGGGGGAGCACAGATACGCAGTATTTT.

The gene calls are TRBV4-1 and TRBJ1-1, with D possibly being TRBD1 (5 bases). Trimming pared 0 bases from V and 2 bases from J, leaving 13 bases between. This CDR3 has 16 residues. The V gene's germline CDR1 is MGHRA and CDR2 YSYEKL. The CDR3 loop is CASSQDLEGINTEAFF. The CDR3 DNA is TGCGCCAGCAGCCAAGATCTGGAGGGGATAAACACTGAAGCTTTCTTT.

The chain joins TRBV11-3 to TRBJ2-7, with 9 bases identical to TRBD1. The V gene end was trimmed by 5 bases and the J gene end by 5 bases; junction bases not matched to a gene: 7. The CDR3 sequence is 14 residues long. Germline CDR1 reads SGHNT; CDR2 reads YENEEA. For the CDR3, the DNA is TGTGCCAGCAGCACAGGGGGCAATTCCCACGAGCAGTACTTC. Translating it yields CASSTGGNSHEQYF.

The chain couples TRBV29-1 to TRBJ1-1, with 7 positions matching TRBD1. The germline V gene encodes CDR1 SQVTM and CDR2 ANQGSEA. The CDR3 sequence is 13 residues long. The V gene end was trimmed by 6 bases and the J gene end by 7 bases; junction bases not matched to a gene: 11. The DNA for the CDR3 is TGCAGCGTGGACCTTGGCAGGGGGGATGAAGCTTTCTTT. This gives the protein CSVDLGRGDEAFF.

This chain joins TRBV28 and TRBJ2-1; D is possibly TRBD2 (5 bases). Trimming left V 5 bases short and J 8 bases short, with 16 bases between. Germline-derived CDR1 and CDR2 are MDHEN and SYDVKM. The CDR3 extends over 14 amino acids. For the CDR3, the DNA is TGTGCCAGCAGTCTTAGGACGAGCGGCGATGAGCAGTTCTTC. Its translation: CASSLRTSGDEQFF.

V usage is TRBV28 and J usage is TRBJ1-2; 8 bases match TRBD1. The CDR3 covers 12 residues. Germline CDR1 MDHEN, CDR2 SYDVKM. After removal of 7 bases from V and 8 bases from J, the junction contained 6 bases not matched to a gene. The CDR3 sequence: CASTRGRKGYTF. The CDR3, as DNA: TGTGCCAGCACCAGGGGGCGCAAAGGCTACACCTTC.